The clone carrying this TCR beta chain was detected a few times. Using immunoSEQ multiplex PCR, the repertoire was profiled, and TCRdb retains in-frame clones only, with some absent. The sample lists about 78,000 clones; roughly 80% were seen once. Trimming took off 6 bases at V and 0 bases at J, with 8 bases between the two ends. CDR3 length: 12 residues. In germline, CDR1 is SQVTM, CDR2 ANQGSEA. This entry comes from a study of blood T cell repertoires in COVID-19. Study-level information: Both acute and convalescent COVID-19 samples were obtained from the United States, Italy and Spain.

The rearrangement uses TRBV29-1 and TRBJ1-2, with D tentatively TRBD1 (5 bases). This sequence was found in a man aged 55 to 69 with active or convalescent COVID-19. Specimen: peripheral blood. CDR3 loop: CSVSGANYGYTF. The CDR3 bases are TGCAGCGTCTCGGGGGCTAACTATGGCTACACCTTC.